The 2 T cell receptor beta chains below all came from one sample that was sequenced in a study of shared clonotypes between healthy human individuals. Method: immunoSEQ multiplex PCR; TCRdb's copy keeps in-frame clones and lacks some. The repertoire holds 2 million to 3 million clones, under 95% seen once, with approximately 0.35% in the top ten. Sequencing was performed on naive CD4+ T cells from PBMCs. Subset here: CD45RA+ positively selected. The origin of the receptors is a man between 18 and 35 years old in good health. Some clones in this sample may be carry-over from other donors' samples.

The chain employs TRBV5-4 and TRBJ2-5; TRBD2 matches at 13 bases. The V gene end was trimmed by 5 bases and the J gene end by 4 bases; junction bases not matched to a gene: 8. The CDR3 length is 16 residues. Germline CDR1 reads SGHNT; CDR2 reads YYREEE (reference sequence). The CDR3 DNA reads as TGTGCCAGCAGTCCTGCACTAGCGGGAGGGCCAGAGACCCAGTACTTC. It translates to CASSPALAGGPETQYF.

The V gene is TRBV30, the J gene TRBJ1-3; D is perhaps TRBD1 (5 bases). Trimming removed 1 base from V and 2 bases from J, with 12 bases in between. Germline V gives CDR1 GTSNPN, CDR2 SVGIG (reference sequence). The CDR3 is 15 residues long. The CDR3 region has the DNA TGTGCCTGGAGTGAGGGACTCGCCGCTGGAAACACCATATATTTT. Protein: CAWSEGLAAGNTIYF.